A selection of T cell receptor beta chains follows, all from one sample in a study of shared clonotypes between healthy human individuals. The table came from immunoSEQ multiplex PCR; TCRdb's copy has only in-frame clones and leaves some out. This repertoire shows 850,000 to 1,100,000 clones, 70% to 80% found once; its top ten account for approximately 0.95%. The sample consisted of memory CD4+ T cells from PBMCs. The origin of the receptors is a man aged 18-30 years in good health. Some clones in this sample may be carry-over from other donors' samples. Each CDR3 is given with its conserved first and last residue. Each record gives: CDR3 DNA, CDR3 protein, clone size, J gene, V gene, D gene. D genes are given only for firm matches. A row's size may be missing; if present it is once, few, many or a size class.

TGTGCCAGCAGTTTATTTAGCAGCGGACAGGGCCACGAGCAGTACTTC	CASSLFSSGQGHEQYF	-	TRBJ2-7	TRBV28	TRBD1
TGTGCCAGCAGTTACGCGGGACAGGGTTCCTACGAGCAGTACTTC	CASSYAGQGSYEQYF	-	TRBJ2-7	TRBV6-6	TRBD1
TGTGCCAGCAGTCACCTAAGGGGGCTGGGAGACACTGAAGCTTTCTTT	CASSHLRGLGDTEAFF	-	TRBJ1-1	TRBV7-9	TRBD1
TGTGCCAGCAGCCAGGCCGGGACAGCTTACAATGAGCAGTTCTTC	CASSQAGTAYNEQFF	once	TRBJ2-1	TRBV4-2	TRBD1
TGTGCCAGCAGCTTTTCAAGGAACACTGAAGCTTTCTTT	CASSFSRNTEAFF	-	TRBJ1-1	TRBV5-8	-
TGTGCCAGCAGTCCCCTCCGAAGGGAGAACACTGAAGCTTTCTTT	CASSPLRRENTEAFF	few	TRBJ1-1	TRBV28	-
TGCGCCAGCAGCCAAGAGTCCGGTTTGGACGAGCAGTACTTC	CASSQESGLDEQYF	few	TRBJ2-7	TRBV4-3	-
TGTGCCAGCAGCCCGCGGGGCCTCCCCAACGAGCAGTACTTC	CASSPRGLPNEQYF	-	TRBJ2-7	TRBV7-9	-
TGTGCCAGCTATGGGACCGGGGGAGGAGGCTACACCTTC	CASYGTGGGGYTF	many	TRBJ1-2	TRBV9	-
TGTGCCAGCACCGCAAGAGGGACCCTTGGACAAGAGACCCAGTACTTC	CASTARGTLGQETQYF	once	TRBJ2-5	TRBV7-9	-
TGTGCCAGCAGCACCTACAGGGGAAAACTGTTTTTT	CASSTYRGKLFF	-	TRBJ1-4	TRBV5-6	TRBD1
TGCGCCAGCAGCTTGTTGGATAGCTACGAAGCTTTCTTT	CASSLLDSYEAFF	few	TRBJ1-1	TRBV5-1	-
TGTGCCAGCCGCCACAGGGCCCAGACAAACACCATATATTTT	CASRHRAQTNTIYF	once	TRBJ1-3	TRBV6-1	-
TGTGCCAGCAGCTTAGGCCGGGAGCAGTTCTTC	CASSLGREQFF	-	TRBJ2-1	TRBV7-9	-
TGCGCCAGCAGCTCCATGACAGGGGCCCTCCGGGAGCAGTACTTC	CASSSMTGALREQYF	-	TRBJ2-7	TRBV5-1	TRBD1
TGTGCCAGCAGCGTAGACGGGGGGAGCTCCTACAATGAGCAGTTCTTC	CASSVDGGSSYNEQFF	-	TRBJ2-1	TRBV4-2	TRBD2
TGTGCCAGCAGCGTAGCGACGGTGGTCTACAATGAGCAGTTCTTC	CASSVATVVYNEQFF	few	TRBJ2-1	TRBV9	-
TGTGCCAGCAGCCCGAGACTAGCGGGGGTCTACAATGAGCAGTTCTTC	CASSPRLAGVYNEQFF	few	TRBJ2-1	TRBV5-4	TRBD2
TGTGCCAGCAGCCAGAGGACTAGCGGGAGGAATGAGCAGTTCTTC	CASSQRTSGRNEQFF	-	TRBJ2-1	TRBV5-4	TRBD2
TGTGCCAGCAGCTTAGGGGGGCTAGCGTGGGATACGCAGTATTTT	CASSLGGLAWDTQYF	-	TRBJ2-3	TRBV7-6	-